These 8 T cell receptor beta chains originate from one sample sequenced in a study of technical replicates of blood from several donors. Method: immunoSEQ multiplex PCR; TCRdb's copy keeps in-frame clones and lacks some. Of some 87,000 clones listed, 97% were seen once; the top ten hold 0.15% to 0.2%. The source material was T cells isolated from PBMCs. The origin of the receptors is a human donor in good health.

The chain combines TRBV25-1 with TRBJ1-1, with 10 bases that match TRBD1. The CDR3 covers 14 residues. The V gene's germline CDR1 is MGHDK and CDR2 SYGVNS. The V gene end was trimmed by 9 bases and the J gene end by 0 bases; junction bases not matched to a gene: 4. The DNA for the CDR3 is TGTGCCAGTGGGACAGGGGAATTGAACACTGAAGCTTTCTTT. Its translation is CASGTGELNTEAFF.

V and J are TRBV5-6 and TRBJ2-1; 7 nucleotides align to TRBD1. Germline V gene lookup returns CDR1 SGHDT and CDR2 YYEEEE. V lost 1 base, J lost 10 bases, and 11 bases stayed unmatched. The CDR3 extends over 15 amino acids. The CDR3 loop reads CASSLRQGGIREQFF. The CDR3 nucleotides are TGTGCCAGCAGCTTGAGACAGGGTGGGATTAGGGAGCAGTTCTTC.

The genes are TRBV6-5 and TRBJ2-7; perhaps TRBD2 as D (5 bases). The CDR3 sequence is 12 residues long. The V gene lost 6 bases and the J gene lost 1 base, with 7 bases spanning the gap. Germline assignment: CDR1 MNHEY and CDR2 SVGAGI. The DNA of the CDR3 is TGTGCCAGCAGCCCGGGGTCCTACGAGCAGTACTTC. Amino acids: CASSPGSYEQYF.

This chain connects TRBV13 to TRBJ2-7; 8 positions match TRBD1. The CDR3 contains 15 residues. Germline V CDR1 and CDR2: PRHDT, FYEKMQ (reference sequence). V trimming: 3 bases; J trimming: 1 base; junction bases outside the gene matches: 5. The CDR3 bases are TGTGCCAGCAGCTTTCGGACAGGGAGGTCCTACGAGCAGTACTTC. It yields the protein CASSFRTGRSYEQYF.

The chain joins TRBV21-1 to TRBJ2-5; TRBD2 is the table's D call and was not checked against the DNA. TRBV21-1 is an annotated pseudogene. The CDR3 sequence is 14 residues long. The CDR3 sequence is CASLGLKLGETQYF. In DNA, the CDR3 is TGTGCCAGCTTGGGACTCAAACTGGGGGAGACCCAGTACTTC.

This chain connects TRBV27 to TRBJ1-1; no reliable D call. The CDR3 is 11 amino acids. Trimming shortened V by 4 bases and J by 8 bases, and 8 bases separated the two germline ends. Looked up from germline, CDR1 is MNHEY and CDR2 is SMNVEV (reference sequence). The CDR3 DNA sequence: TGTGCCAGCAGTTCCCGCGGCGAAGCTTTCTTT. Its protein product is CASSSRGEAFF.

The J gene is TRBJ1-1, the V gene TRBV7-9, with a weak D call TRBD1 (6 bases). V was shortened by 2 bases and J by 6 bases, with 13 bases between the two germline ends. Germline V gene data show CDR1 as SEHNR and CDR2 as FQNEAQ (reference sequence). The length of the CDR3 is 14 residues. CDR3 DNA: TGTGCCAGCAGCTTACAGGGACAATCAGCTGAAGCTTTCTTT. Translation: CASSLQGQSAEAFF.

This chain links TRBV30 with TRBJ1-5; D not resolved. Germline loops: CDR1 GTSNPN, CDR2 SVGIG (reference sequence). This CDR3 is built from 13 residues. V was pared by 5 bases and J by 3 bases, with 11 bases between. CDR3 protein: CAWAVQNNQPQHF. CDR3 nucleotides: TGTGCCTGGGCCGTACAGAACAATCAGCCCCAGCATTTT.